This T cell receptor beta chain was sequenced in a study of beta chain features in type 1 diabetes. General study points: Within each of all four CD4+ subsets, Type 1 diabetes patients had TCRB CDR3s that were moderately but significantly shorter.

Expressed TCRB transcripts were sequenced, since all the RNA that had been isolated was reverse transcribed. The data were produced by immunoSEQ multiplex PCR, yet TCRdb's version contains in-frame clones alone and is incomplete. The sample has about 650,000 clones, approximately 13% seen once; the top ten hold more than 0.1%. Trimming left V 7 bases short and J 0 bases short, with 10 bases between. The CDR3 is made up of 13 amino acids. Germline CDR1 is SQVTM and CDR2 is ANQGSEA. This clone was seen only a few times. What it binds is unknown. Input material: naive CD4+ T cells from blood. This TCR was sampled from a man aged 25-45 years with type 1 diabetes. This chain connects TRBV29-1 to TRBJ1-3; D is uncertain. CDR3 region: CSAEPTSGNTIYF. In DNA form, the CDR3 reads TGCAGCGCGGAACCGACCTCTGGAAACACCATATATTTT.